The rows below give T cell receptor beta chains drawn from one sample of a study of beta chain features in type 1 diabetes. Data came from immunoSEQ multiplex PCR; TCRdb stores just in-frame clones and leaves some out. The sample shows some 640,000 clones, 11% to 15% of them seen only once. The specimen was naive CD4+ T cells from blood. These receptors came from a man younger than 35 with type 1 diabetes. Both conserved end residues are part of each CDR3. Each record gives: CDR3 protein, CDR3 DNA, V gene, clone size, D gene, J gene. A D gene is named only where the DNA matches it firmly. Not every row has a clone size; where given, it reads once, few, many or a size class.

CDR3aa: CASSPGRAEETQYF
CDR3nt: TGCGCCAGCAGCCCCGGGAGGGCGGAAGAGACCCAGTACTTC
v_gene: TRBV5-1
abundance: few
d_gene: TRBD2
j_gene: TRBJ2-5

CDR3aa: CATRQGASPLHF
CDR3nt: TGTGCCACTAGACAGGGCGCGTCACCCCTCCACTTT
v_gene: TRBV15
abundance: once
d_gene: TRBD1
j_gene: TRBJ1-6

CDR3aa: CASSFVRNRGSYEQYF
CDR3nt: TGCGCCAGCAGCTTCGTAAGGAACAGGGGGTCCTACGAGCAGTACTTC
v_gene: TRBV5-1
abundance: .
d_gene: TRBD1
j_gene: TRBJ2-7

CDR3aa: CASSPGTSALSYEQYF
CDR3nt: TGTGCCAGCAGCCCCGGGACTAGCGCCTTATCCTACGAGCAGTACTTC
v_gene: TRBV6-6
abundance: few
d_gene: TRBD2
j_gene: TRBJ2-7

CDR3aa: CASSRGRTDTQYF
CDR3nt: TGTGCCAGCTCCAGGGGACGCACAGATACGCAGTATTTT
v_gene: TRBV2
abundance: .
d_gene: .
j_gene: TRBJ2-3

CDR3aa: CAWNPSGSNTDTQYF
CDR3nt: TGTGCCTGGAACCCTAGCGGGAGCAACACAGATACGCAGTATTTT
v_gene: TRBV30
abundance: .
d_gene: TRBD2
j_gene: TRBJ2-3

CDR3aa: CAFKGLAGHNEQFF
CDR3nt: TGTGCCTTTAAGGGACTAGCGGGGCACAATGAGCAGTTCTTC
v_gene: TRBV30
abundance: .
d_gene: TRBD2
j_gene: TRBJ2-1

CDR3aa: CASSLEVSYNEQFF
CDR3nt: TGTGCCAGCAGCTTAGAGGTCTCCTACAATGAGCAGTTCTTC
v_gene: TRBV7-2
abundance: few
d_gene: .
j_gene: TRBJ2-1

CDR3aa: CSVQSPGQTDYGYTF
CDR3nt: TGCAGCGTCCAATCTCCGGGACAGACAGACTATGGCTACACCTTC
v_gene: TRBV29-1
abundance: .
d_gene: TRBD1
j_gene: TRBJ1-2

CDR3aa: CAGTSGGAYEQFF
CDR3nt: TGTGCCGGAACTAGCGGGGGGGCTTACGAGCAGTTCTTC
v_gene: TRBV2
abundance: .
d_gene: TRBD2
j_gene: TRBJ2-1

CDR3aa: CASSPSGVEAFF
CDR3nt: TGTGCCAGTAGTCCTTCGGGGGTTGAAGCTTTCTTT
v_gene: TRBV19
abundance: few
d_gene: .
j_gene: TRBJ1-1

CDR3aa: CASVLLAGGDNEQFF
CDR3nt: TGTGCCAGCGTTCTACTAGCGGGAGGGGACAATGAGCAGTTCTTC
v_gene: TRBV28
abundance: few
d_gene: TRBD2
j_gene: TRBJ2-1

CDR3aa: CASSIKREAPKNIQYF
CDR3nt: TGTGCCAGCAGCATCAAGCGGGAGGCCCCGAAAAACATTCAGTACTTC
v_gene: TRBV21-1
abundance: .
d_gene: .
j_gene: TRBJ2-4

CDR3aa: CASSLPTGGERNEQFF
CDR3nt: TGTGCCAGCAGCCTCCCGACAGGGGGGGAGAGGAATGAGCAGTTCTTC
v_gene: TRBV5-6
abundance: .
d_gene: TRBD1
j_gene: TRBJ2-1

CDR3aa: CSVEAGGGTDTQYF
CDR3nt: TGCAGCGTTGAAGCAGGGGGGGGCACAGATACGCAGTATTTT
v_gene: TRBV29-1
abundance: .
d_gene: .
j_gene: TRBJ2-3

CDR3aa: CAWSVLAGTEAFF
CDR3nt: TGTGCCTGGAGTGTACTTGCCGGGACTGAAGCTTTCTTT
v_gene: TRBV30
abundance: .
d_gene: .
j_gene: TRBJ1-1

CDR3aa: CAWDRADSGNTIYF
CDR3nt: TGTGCCTGGGACAGGGCAGACTCTGGAAACACCATATATTTT
v_gene: TRBV30
abundance: .
d_gene: TRBD1
j_gene: TRBJ1-3

CDR3aa: CASSSTGNTEAFF
CDR3nt: TGTGCCAGCAGTTCGACAGGGAACACTGAAGCTTTCTTT
v_gene: TRBV6-1
abundance: .
d_gene: .
j_gene: TRBJ1-1

CDR3aa: CASPPPGVSDTEAFF
CDR3nt: TGTGCCAGTCCTCCCCCGGGGGTATCGGACACTGAAGCTTTCTTT
v_gene: TRBV19
abundance: .
d_gene: .
j_gene: TRBJ1-1

CDR3aa: CSVGSQGYEQYF
CDR3nt: TGCAGCGTTGGCTCCCAGGGTTATGAGCAGTACTTC
v_gene: TRBV29-1
abundance: few
d_gene: .
j_gene: TRBJ2-7

CDR3aa: CASSRKGESGYNEQFF
CDR3nt: TGTGCCAGCAGCCGTAAGGGCGAGAGCGGGTACAATGAGCAGTTCTTC
v_gene: TRBV4-2
abundance: .
d_gene: .
j_gene: TRBJ2-1

CDR3aa: CASSLANGHTDTQYF
CDR3nt: TGCGCCAGCAGCTTGGCCAACGGGCACACAGATACGCAGTATTTT
v_gene: TRBV5-1
abundance: few
d_gene: .
j_gene: TRBJ2-3

CDR3aa: CAWDRGRETQYF
CDR3nt: TGTGCCTGGGACAGGGGGCGGGAGACCCAGTACTTC
v_gene: TRBV30
abundance: .
d_gene: TRBD1
j_gene: TRBJ2-5

CDR3aa: CASSLPGQGHGYTF
CDR3nt: TGTGCCAGCAGCTTGCCGGGACAGGGACATGGCTACACCTTC
v_gene: TRBV5-6
abundance: few
d_gene: TRBD1
j_gene: TRBJ1-2

CDR3aa: CASADATNEKLFF
CDR3nt: TGTGCCAGCGCCGATGCAACTAATGAAAAACTGTTTTTT
v_gene: TRBV18
abundance: .
d_gene: .
j_gene: TRBJ1-4

CDR3aa: CASSLEGGTEAFF
CDR3nt: TGTGCCAGCAGCTTAGAGGGGGGCACTGAAGCTTTCTTT
v_gene: TRBV7-9
abundance: few
d_gene: .
j_gene: TRBJ1-1

CDR3aa: CASSYLGTQSNEQFF
CDR3nt: TGTGCCAGCAGTTACCTTGGGACGCAGAGCAATGAGCAGTTCTTC
v_gene: TRBV6-5
abundance: .
d_gene: .
j_gene: TRBJ2-1

CDR3aa: CAWTSQFVINEQFF
CDR3nt: TGTGCCTGGACGTCCCAATTCGTTATCAATGAGCAGTTCTTC
v_gene: TRBV30
abundance: .
d_gene: .
j_gene: TRBJ2-1

CDR3aa: CASSGTDNYGYTF
CDR3nt: TGTGCCAGCAGTGGGACAGACAATTATGGCTACACCTTC
v_gene: TRBV2
abundance: few
d_gene: .
j_gene: TRBJ1-2

CDR3aa: CASSPMGDTLHF
CDR3nt: TGTGCCAGCAGCCCGATGGGGGACACCCTCCACTTT
v_gene: TRBV9
abundance: few
d_gene: .
j_gene: TRBJ1-6

CDR3aa: CASKDRAYEQYF
CDR3nt: TGTGCCAGCAAGGACAGAGCCTACGAGCAGTACTTC
v_gene: TRBV6-6
abundance: few
d_gene: .
j_gene: TRBJ2-7

CDR3aa: CASSRTFIGGTETQYF
CDR3nt: TGTGCCAGCAGCCGAACTTTTATCGGAGGGACAGAGACCCAGTACTTC
v_gene: TRBV7-2
abundance: few
d_gene: .
j_gene: TRBJ2-5

CDR3aa: CASSPTSGSGAGELFF
CDR3nt: TGTGCCAGCAGCCCGACTAGCGGGAGTGGGGCCGGGGAGCTGTTTTTT
v_gene: TRBV5-4
abundance: few
d_gene: TRBD2
j_gene: TRBJ2-2

CDR3aa: CASIPGPPGELFF
CDR3nt: TGTGCCAGCATACCGGGCCCCCCCGGGGAGCTGTTTTTT
v_gene: TRBV7-3
abundance: .
d_gene: .
j_gene: TRBJ2-2

CDR3aa: CAGGRTTYEQYF
CDR3nt: TGTGCCGGCGGGCGGACCACCTACGAGCAGTACTTC
v_gene: TRBV30
abundance: few
d_gene: .
j_gene: TRBJ2-7

CDR3aa: CAWTGTGYSPLHF
CDR3nt: TGTGCCTGGACCGGGACAGGGTATTCACCCCTCCACTTT
v_gene: TRBV30
abundance: .
d_gene: TRBD1
j_gene: TRBJ1-6

CDR3aa: CASSLSRSGGRDEQFF
CDR3nt: TGCGCCAGCAGCCTTTCCAGAAGCGGGGGAAGAGATGAGCAGTTCTTC
v_gene: TRBV5-1
abundance: .
d_gene: TRBD2
j_gene: TRBJ2-1

CDR3aa: CATGRATSGSYEQYF
CDR3nt: TGTGCCACAGGGAGGGCGACTAGCGGGAGTTACGAGCAGTACTTC
v_gene: TRBV10-3
abundance: few
d_gene: TRBD2
j_gene: TRBJ2-7

CDR3aa: CASSRASGSYEQYF
CDR3nt: TGCGCCAGCAGCCGGGCTAGCGGGAGCTACGAGCAGTACTTC
v_gene: TRBV5-1
abundance: few
d_gene: TRBD2
j_gene: TRBJ2-7

CDR3aa: CSVGLAVGDTQYF
CDR3nt: TGCAGCGTCGGACTAGCGGTAGGAGATACGCAGTATTTT
v_gene: TRBV29-1
abundance: few
d_gene: TRBD2
j_gene: TRBJ2-3

CDR3aa: CASSEALRGGYTF
CDR3nt: TGTGCCAGCAGTGAAGCGCTTAGGGGTGGCTACACCTTC
v_gene: TRBV2
abundance: .
d_gene: .
j_gene: TRBJ1-2

CDR3aa: CSVGSQVDQPQHF
CDR3nt: TGCAGCGTTGGTTCCCAGGTTGATCAGCCCCAGCATTTT
v_gene: TRBV29-1
abundance: .
d_gene: .
j_gene: TRBJ1-5

CDR3aa: CATSWGSTDTQYF
CDR3nt: TGTGCCACCTCTTGGGGGTCCACAGATACGCAGTATTTT
v_gene: TRBV19
abundance: few
d_gene: .
j_gene: TRBJ2-3

CDR3aa: CASSLQVDSGANVLTF
CDR3nt: TGCGCCAGCAGCTTGCAGGTTGACTCTGGGGCCAACGTCCTGACTTTC
v_gene: TRBV5-1
abundance: few
d_gene: .
j_gene: TRBJ2-6

CDR3aa: CASGPQETQYF
CDR3nt: TGTGCCAGCGGCCCACAAGAGACCCAGTACTTC
v_gene: TRBV7-3
abundance: .
d_gene: .
j_gene: TRBJ2-5

CDR3aa: CAWSPRTGGYEQYF
CDR3nt: TGTGCCTGGAGTCCGAGGACAGGGGGCTACGAGCAGTACTTC
v_gene: TRBV30
abundance: .
d_gene: TRBD1
j_gene: TRBJ2-7

CDR3aa: CAWSVIGGEQYF
CDR3nt: TGTGCCTGGAGTGTTATAGGGGGCGAGCAGTACTTC
v_gene: TRBV30
abundance: .
d_gene: .
j_gene: TRBJ2-7

CDR3aa: CASSLTGNTIYF
CDR3nt: TGTGCCAGCAGTTTAACCGGAAACACCATATATTTT
v_gene: TRBV28
abundance: .
d_gene: .
j_gene: TRBJ1-3

CDR3aa: CASSESEGFGSYEQYF
CDR3nt: TGTGCCAGCAGTGAATCAGAGGGCTTCGGAAGTTACGAGCAGTACTTC
v_gene: TRBV25-1
abundance: few
d_gene: .
j_gene: TRBJ2-7